This entry describes one T cell receptor (beta chain). This clonotype was seen ten or more times. It lacks a known antigen. It has no much larger one-base neighbor in the sample; base qualities were not kept. Reads for this sample came from an Illumina HiSeq 2500. First-strand cDNA was synthesized using Superscript III and a set of TRAV- and TRBV-specific primers, so that both TCRalpha and TCRbeta chains were covered. TCRs were amplified for about 22 PCR cycles with Phusion, using a constant-region primer paired with the adapter attached to the V primers. Isolated mRNA was amplified with the MessageAmp II aRNA Amplification Kit, using a roughly 17-hour in vitro transcription at 37°C. The Dynabeads mRNA DIRECT Purification Kit was used to isolate mRNA for TCR sequencing. A second roughly 27-cycle Phusion PCR added indexed Illumina adapters, and products were purified with AMPure XP beads. The paper's processing steps were these. Custom Perl scripts pooled TCR sequences encoding the same protein, removed out-of-frame sequences and computed each clonotype's abundance. Any TCR sequence supported by only a single read was excluded from analysis. Shannon entropy, Gini index, clonality, richness, and the frequency of TCRs shared between repertoires were included as repertoire metrics. In-frame beta chains were kept once TCRdb had trimmed the public reads at Q25 with fastp and called clones with MiXCR. A single entry per CDR3 protein holds the most common genes and DNA from its merged rows. The V and J calls and clone size are TCRdb's, not the authors'. The sample data list about 100,000 distinct CDR3 sequences, and 20% of these were observed just once. The ten largest clonotypes hold over 3.5% of the sample.

This sample is part of a study of low-dose radiotherapy and immunotherapy resistance in tumors (dated by TCRdb to between 2021 and 2024). Study-level background: Patients in Cohort 1 were given 0.5 Gy per fraction every 2 weeks, and the prescribed total PTV dose was 6.5 Gy. Nivolumab and ipilimumab were both given intravenously, with nivolumab at a 240 mg flat dose every two weeks and ipilimumab at 1 mg/kg every six weeks. Every two weeks, patients got intravenous cyclophosphamide at 200 mg/m2, given one day ahead of each radiation and immunotherapy administration. Eight patients were included in the translational analysis: three from the first dose cohort and the first five from the second dose cohort. No randomization into treatment groups was done for the people taking part in the trial. Starting on cycle 1 day 1, patients took 300 mg of aspirin by mouth once a day for four cycles. Patients in Cohort 2 were given 1 Gy per fraction every two weeks, for a total of 13 Gy across 26 weeks.

The sample's time point label, in plain terms: after trial treatment. Reading the label with the study, this specimen's treatment or condition is: LDRT plus nivolumab, ipilimumab, low-dose cyclophosphamide and aspirin (RACIN trial). Donors were enrolled in RACIN, a single-arm phase I dose-escalation trial combining nivolumab, ipilimumab, aspirin, low-dose cyclophosphamide and low-dose radiotherapy. Patients were eligible if they had advanced solid tumors that were TIL-negative. V trim: 10 bases; J trim: 6 bases; unmatched bases: 10. CDR1 MNHEY and CDR2 SVGAGI were looked up in the germline V gene. The cysteine opens and the phenylalanine closes a CDR3 of 13 amino acids. Only CDR3 DNA remains: 39 bases, in frame from the first base.

The source material was PBMCs, sampled after low-dose radiotherapy plus immunotherapy. This sequence uses TRBV6-5 and TRBJ2-7, and TRBD1 aligns with 9 junction nucleotides. The sequence was collected from a male donor with prostate cancer. CDR3 region: CATTGGGRAEQYF. The sequenced DNA is TGTGCCACAACAGGGGGCGGCCGTGCCGAGCAGTACTTC.